Shown below are 19 T cell receptor beta chains from a single sample sequenced in a study of early T cells in non-severe SARS-CoV-2 infection. TCRdb independently ran MiXCR on the 5' RACE reads; one entry per CDR3 protein. This sample has approximately 83,000 distinct CDR3 sequences; around 14% occur once, and the top ten carry approximately 10%. The sample comprised whole blood. These receptors all stem from an adult who was a healthcare worker with PCR-confirmed SARS-CoV-2 infection or an uninfected control (not recorded which).

This chain uses TRBV5-6 with TRBJ2-1; TRBD2 is a possible D gene (6 bases). There are 18 residues in the CDR3. The ends were cut back, 4 bases at V and 9 bases at J, with 29 bases in the middle. Germline CDR1 is SGHDT and CDR2 is YYEEEE. CDR3 sequence (DNA): TGTGCCAGCAGCCTGACCGCGGCGGGGACCCGAAAGATTCGTGAGCAGTTCTTC. Its protein product is CASSLTAAGTRKIREQFF.

This clonotype was observed a few times. V gene TRBV29-1 combines with J gene TRBJ2-1; TRBD1 matches at 9 bases. The CDR3 loop spans 15 amino acids. From germline, CDR1 is SQVTM and CDR2 ANQGSEA. The trim removed 2 bases at V and 3 bases at J, leaving 5 bases unmatched. The CDR3 sequence is CSVERSGQGYNEQFF. In DNA, the CDR3 is TGCAGCGTTGAAAGGTCGGGACAGGGCTACAATGAGCAGTTCTTC.

This clonotype was counted between two and nine times. The chain couples TRBV5-1 to TRBJ2-7, with 8 positions matching TRBD1. The CDR3 has 13 residues. J lost 6 bases, V lost 2 bases, and 4 bases had no gene match. Germline CDR1 SGHRS, CDR2 YFSETQ. The CDR3 sequence is CASSFGTGSEQYF. As DNA, the CDR3 is TGCGCCAGCAGCTTCGGGACAGGTAGCGAGCAGTACTTC.

This clonotype came up many times. This chain joins TRBV28 and TRBJ2-2, with 7 bases lining up with TRBD1. This CDR3 is 15 amino acids long. With 5 bases clipped from V and 7 bases from J, the junction kept 10 bases outside the gene matches. The germline V gene has CDR1 MDHEN and CDR2 SYDVKM. In nucleotides, the CDR3 is TGTGCCAGCAGTCCGGGACAGTTATCTCGCGGGGAGCTGTTTTTT. Amino acids: CASSPGQLSRGELFF.

This clonotype was detected a few times. The chain links TRBV5-5 to TRBJ2-3; 8 bases fit TRBD2. The germline V gene has CDR1 SGHKS and CDR2 YYEKEE (reference sequence). The V and J ends lost 0 bases and 5 bases, in that order; junction bases with no gene match: 8. The CDR3 consists of 16 residues. The CDR3 spells CASSLAGGRYLDTQYF. The CDR3 nucleotides are TGTGCCAGCAGCTTGGCGGGGGGGCGGTATTTAGATACGCAGTATTTT.

Remarks on this clonotype: One end of the junction fails to match germline, which may point to a read error. The chain links TRBV5-1 to TRBJ2-6; no reliable D call. The germline V gene has CDR1 SGHRS and CDR2 YFSETQ. The CDR3 runs 17 residues. In DNA, the CDR3 is TGCGCCAGCAGCTTGAGAGACTTCAGCTCTGGGGTCAACGTCCTGACTTTC. Translated, it gives CASSLRDFSSGVNVLTF. Full variable domain (outside the CDR3, taken from reference TRBV5-1 and TRBJ2-6): KAGVTQTPRYLIKTRGQQVTLSCSPISGHRSVSWYQQTPGQGLQFLFEYFSETQRNKGNFPGRFSGRQFSNSRSEMNVSTLELGDSALYLCASSLRDFSSGVNVLTFGAGSRLTVL.

CDR3 amino acids: CASSWRPGNTIYF. In nucleotides, the CDR3 is TGTGCCAGCTCCTGGAGGCCTGGAAACACCATATATTTT. The genes are TRBV18 and TRBJ1-3; D is uncertain. Trimming removed 6 bases at V and 2 bases at J, with 8 bases between. The germline V gene has CDR1 KGHSH and CDR2 LQKENI. The CDR3 consists of 13 residues.

The chain carries TRBV28 and TRBJ2-7; no clear D. Germline V CDR1 and CDR2: MDHEN, SYDVKM. V lost 8 bases, J lost 2 bases, and 4 bases lay in between. The CDR3 is 10 residues long. The DNA of the CDR3 is TGTGCCAGCGGAGCCTACGAGCAGTACTTC. Amino acid sequence: CASGAYEQYF. Looking up the rest from reference TRBV28 and TRBJ2-7 gives the full variable domain: DVKVTQSSRYLVKRTGEKVFLECVQDMDHENMFWYRQDPGLGLRLIYFSYDVKMKEKGDIPEGYSVSREKKERFSLILESASTNQTSMYLCASGAYEQYFGPGTRLTVT.

The chain recombines TRBV19 with TRBJ2-3, with D uncertain. V lost 4 bases and J 1 base, leaving 9 bases between the germline ends. Germline CDR1 and CDR2: LNHDA and SQIVND (reference sequence). The CDR3 spans 14 residues. CDR3 sequence (DNA): TGTGCCAGTAGTACCTCCCGAGGCACAGATACGCAGTATTTT. This encodes CASSTSRGTDTQYF.

In this sample, this clonotype turned up many times. The limits of the CDR3 on the DNA are not certain, so only TCRdb's listed CDR3 is given. The rearrangement uses TRBV6-1 and TRBJ1-2; TRBD1 is the table's D call and was not checked against the DNA. Counting both end residues, the CDR3 totals 15 amino acids. In germline, CDR1 is MNHNS, CDR2 SASEGT. CDR3 loop: CASILDRGYDYGYTF.

In this sample, this clonotype turned up many times. This chain connects TRBV29-1 to TRBJ2-3; D ambiguous. Per the germline V gene, CDR1 is SQVTM and CDR2 is ANQGSEA. The length of the CDR3 is 11 residues. V was clipped by 3 bases and J by 6 bases, with 7 bases between them. The CDR3 DNA is TGCAGCGTTGATGCGCCCGATACGCAGTATTTT. This codes for CSVDAPDTQYF.

To note about this clonotype: A single base separates this from a much larger clone, so it may be a read error. V is TRBV6-6 and J is TRBJ1-3, with 7 bases that match TRBD1. From germline, CDR1 is MNHNY and CDR2 SVGAGI (reference sequence). Trimming took 8 bases from V and 2 from J; bases not matched to a gene: 15. The CDR3 has 17 amino acids. CDR3 DNA sequence: TGTGCCAGCTCTTACGGGGGGACAGCAATTACTGGAAACACCATATATTTT. Translating it yields CASSYGGTAITGNTIYF.

In nucleotides, the CDR3 is TGTGCCAGCAGCGTAGAGGGAGATGGACAGCCCCAGCATTTT. Amino acid sequence: CASSVEGDGQPQHF. V is TRBV9 and J is TRBJ1-5; D call uncertain. In germline, CDR1 is SGDLS, CDR2 YYNGEE. Deletions cut 0 bases from V and 7 bases from J, with 11 bases between. The CDR3 totals 14 residues.

The chain couples TRBV27 to TRBJ2-7, with 12 bases lining up with TRBD1. V shed 5 bases, J shed 6 bases, and the junction held 14 bases outside the gene matches. The CDR3 is 17 residues long. CDR1 is MNHEY and CDR2 is SMNVEV in the germline V gene (reference sequence). CDR3 sequence: CASSHWTGQGASPEQYF. In nucleotides, the CDR3 is TGTGCCAGCAGTCATTGGACGGGACAGGGGGCGTCCCCCGAGCAGTACTTC.

With respect to this clonotype: One junction end does not reproduce the germline sequence, and a read error may be involved. V gene TRBV7-9 combines with J gene TRBJ2-6; D tentatively reads TRBD1 or TRBD2 (5 bases each). Germline-derived CDR1 and CDR2 are SEHNR and FQNEAQ (reference sequence). The CDR3 loop spans 16 amino acids. Here the CDR3 reads CACSLDVGVGANVLTF. In DNA form, the CDR3 reads TGTGCCTGCAGCTTAGATGTGGGGGTTGGGGCCAACGTCCTGACTTTC.

The chain uses TRBV7-9 and TRBJ1-1, with D unclear. CDR3 length: 15 residues. Germline assignment: CDR1 SEHNR and CDR2 FQNEAQ (reference sequence). The germline V and J ends were trimmed by 1 base and 1 base, with 10 bases remaining between them. The CDR3, as DNA: TGTGCCAGCAGCTTAGGTGAGGCAGGGAACACTGAAGCTTTCTTT. This translates into CASSLGEAGNTEAFF.

This clonotype was observed a handful of times. The chain uses TRBV5-1 and TRBJ1-1, with TRBD1 matching over 7 bases. Trimming removed 2 bases from V and 8 bases from J; junction bases left unmatched: 9. This CDR3 is 14 amino acids long. The germline gives CDR1 SGHRS, CDR2 YFSETQ. The chain's CDR3 is CASSFSGTAREAFF. In DNA, the CDR3 is TGCGCCAGCAGCTTCTCCGGGACAGCTCGGGAAGCTTTCTTT. The full variable domain, its missing parts supplied by reference TRBV5-1 and TRBJ1-1, is KAGVTQTPRYLIKTRGQQVTLSCSPISGHRSVSWYQQTPGQGLQFLFEYFSETQRNKGNFPGRFSGRQFSNSRSEMNVSTLELGDSALYLCASSFSGTAREAFFGQGTRLTVV.

This clonotype has just one count. This sequence joins TRBV7-2 and TRBJ2-7; D is possibly TRBD2 (6 bases). Looked up from germline, CDR1 is SGHTA and CDR2 is FQGNSA. The length of the CDR3 is 15 residues. With 5 bases removed from V and 4 bases from J, the gap between germline ends came to 18 bases. CDR3 amino acids: CASSLGLPGGYEQYF. The CDR3 DNA reads as TGTGCCAGCAGCCTCGGACTCCCCGGGGGTTACGAGCAGTACTTC. Variable domain in full (rest from reference TRBV7-2 and TRBJ2-7): GAGVSQSPSNKVTEKGKDVELRCDPISGHTALYWYRQSLGQGLEFLIYFQGNSAPDKSGLPSDRFSAERTGGSVSTLTIQRTQQEDSAVYLCASSLGLPGGYEQYFGPGTRLTVT.

This chain uses TRBV3-1 with TRBJ2-5; 7 positions agree with TRBD2. CDR3 size: 15 residues. CDR1 and CDR2 (germline): LGHDT, YNNKEL (reference sequence). After removal of 3 bases from V and 3 bases from J, the junction contained 7 bases not matched to a gene. Here the CDR3 reads CASSHPGLPKETQYF. The CDR3 DNA follows: TGTGCCAGCAGCCATCCGGGACTACCTAAAGAGACCCAGTACTTC.